This TCR beta chain was recorded in a study of T-cell reconstitution after alpha-beta-depleted transplantation in children. CDR3 length: 14 residues. CDR1 is SGHRS and CDR2 is YFSETQ in the germline V gene. Losses at the gene ends were 4 bases for V and 6 bases for J; bases not matched to a gene: 6. There are many counts of this clonotype. Its antigen is unidentified. Preparation of the TCRbeta library used unique molecular identifiers. Each CDR3 protein gets one entry after TCRdb re-called the PCR reads with MiXCR. Here the sample spans under 250,000 distinct CDR3 sequences, around a sixth being singletons. Overall study findings and caveats: Reportedly, alpha-beta T cells present about two months post-transplant originated from several hundred expanded clones of graft origin. Diversity of TCRbeta at day 60 was high in some patients, arising from surviving recipient T cells and thymic progenitors. A year had passed since transplant, and T-cell counts and diversity by then came mostly from newly produced T cells.

The gene calls are TRBV5-1 and TRBJ1-4; 7 bases line up with TRBD1. The source of this sequence is a male patient aged 2-15 years who had a stem cell transplant for acute lymphoblastic leukemia, so the T cells may come from the graft donor. The sample consisted of PBMCs, mostly from graft donor cells, taken 360 days after TCRalphabeta/CD19-depleted stem cell transplant. Here the CDR3 DNA reads TGCGCCAGCAGCCTTGGACAGGCTGATGAAAAACTGTTTTTT. The encoded protein is CASSLGQADEKLFF.